Given below is one T cell receptor (beta chain) in context. The data belong to a study of T-cell memory formation after mild COVID-19. It was 5'RACE with constant-segment primers that produced the TCR alpha and TCR beta cDNA libraries, which carried sample barcodes and UMIs. MiXCR, run by TCRdb on the 5' RACE reads, gives a single entry per CDR3 protein. The sample has about 250,000 distinct CDR3 sequences, 18% seen once; the top ten hold under 25%. This CDR3 contains 15 residues. J gave up 5 bases and V 4 bases, and 11 bases lay outside the gene matches. Germline V lookup: CDR1 GTSNPN, CDR2 SVGIG (reference sequence).

The source material was PBMCs or a T cell subset sorted from them (not recorded which). V and J are TRBV30 and TRBJ1-5, with TRBD1 matching over 7 bases. This clonotype was sampled from a man younger than 35 who had mild COVID-19 (a few samples of this study predate the infection). Cell type and time point are not known. CDR3 in amino acids: CAWKSPDRRDQPQHF. The CDR3 bases are TGTGCCTGGAAATCTCCGGACAGGAGAGATCAGCCCCAGCATTTT.